Presented here are 2 T cell receptor beta chains from one specimen sequenced in a study of identical twins (dated by TCRdb to about 2016). The method behind the library was 5' RACE. The sample was run on an Illumina HiSeq 2000. Starting from the raw public reads, TCRdb applied fastp trimming at Q25, assembled clones with MiXCR and retained in-frame beta chains. Each CDR3 protein gets just one entry, which takes the most common genes and DNA from the rows behind it. Here the sample has roughly 290,000 distinct CDR3 sequences; roughly 9.7% occur a single time. The ten largest account for 7% to 8.5% of the sample. These sequences were also reported in another study, on yellow fever vaccine responses in identical twins.

The sample comprised CD8+ T cells sorted from blood. The receptors come from a woman aged 18-29 years in good health.

This clonotype was seen more than once but under ten times. The V gene is TRBV20-1, the J gene TRBJ2-3; 11 bases fit TRBD2. This CDR3 contains 15 residues. Trimming removed 7 bases from V and 0 bases from J; junction bases left unmatched: 6. Germline V CDR1 and CDR2: DFQATT, SNEGSKA (reference sequence). The DNA for the CDR3 is TGCAGTGGATTACTAGCGGGGGAAAGCACAGATACGCAGTATTTT. It codes for CSGLLAGESTDTQYF.

This clonotype was seen ten or more times. The chain employs TRBV29-1 and TRBJ2-3; TRBD2 matches at 13 bases. CDR3 size: 14 residues. Trimming took 7 bases from V and 4 from J; bases not matched to a gene: 5. Looked up from germline, CDR1 is SQVTM and CDR2 is ANQGSEA. The CDR3 loop is CSAQTSGGPDTQYF. CDR3 bases: TGCAGCGCCCAGACTAGCGGGGGGCCAGATACGCAGTATTTT.